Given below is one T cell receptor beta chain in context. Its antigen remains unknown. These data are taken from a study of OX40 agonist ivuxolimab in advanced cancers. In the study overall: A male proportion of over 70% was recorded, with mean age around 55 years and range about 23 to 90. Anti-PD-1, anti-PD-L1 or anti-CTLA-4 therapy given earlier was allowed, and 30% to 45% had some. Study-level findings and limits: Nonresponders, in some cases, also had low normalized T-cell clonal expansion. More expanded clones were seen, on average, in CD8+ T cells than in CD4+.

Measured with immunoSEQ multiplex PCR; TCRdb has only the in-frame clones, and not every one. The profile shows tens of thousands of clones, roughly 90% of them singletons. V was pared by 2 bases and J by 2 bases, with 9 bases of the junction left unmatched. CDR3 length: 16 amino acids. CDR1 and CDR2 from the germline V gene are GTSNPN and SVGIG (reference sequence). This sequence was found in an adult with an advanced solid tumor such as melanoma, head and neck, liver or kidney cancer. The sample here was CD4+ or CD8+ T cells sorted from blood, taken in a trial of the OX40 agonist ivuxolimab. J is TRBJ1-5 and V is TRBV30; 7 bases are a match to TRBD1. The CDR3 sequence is CAWSPPGTVGNQPQHF. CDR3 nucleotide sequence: TGTGCCTGGAGTCCTCCCGGGACAGTGGGCAATCAGCCCCAGCATTTT. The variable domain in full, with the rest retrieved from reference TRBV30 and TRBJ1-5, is SQTIHQWPATLVQPVGSPLSLECTVEGTSNPNLYWYRQAAGRGLQLLFYSVGIGQISSEVPQNLSASRPQDRQFILSSKKLLLSDSGFYLCAWSPPGTVGNQPQHFGDGTRLSIL.